The 10 T cell receptor beta chains in this list originate from one sample, sequenced in a study of blood T cell repertoires in COVID-19. Some clones are missing from TCRdb's copy, which holds only in-frame ones; the method was immunoSEQ multiplex PCR. Among around 250,000 clones listed, 86% were seen once. Sequenced: peripheral blood. These receptors were taken from a woman older than 75 with COVID-19, enrolled during active disease.

With regard to this clone: An end of the junction does not agree with germline; a read error may underlie this. This chain uses TRBV7-2 with TRBJ2-3; 11 positions match TRBD2. The CDR3 loop spans 16 amino acids. Germline CDR1 SGHTA, CDR2 FQGNSA. Written as DNA, the CDR3 is TGTGCCAGCAGATTAGCGGGGGGGCCGGTCACAGATACGCAGTATTTT. Translated: CASRLAGGPVTDTQYF.

The chain has TRBV28 and TRBJ2-5; 9 nucleotides match TRBD2. The CDR3 runs to 15 residues. V was clipped by 10 bases and J by 6 bases; unmatched bases: 15. Germline loops: CDR1 MDHEN, CDR2 SYDVKM. The chain's CDR3 is CATLGGGAGKKTQYF. The CDR3 DNA reads as TGTGCCACCCTCGGCGGGGGGGCCGGTAAAAAGACCCAGTACTTC. Filled out from reference TRBV28 and TRBJ2-5, the complete variable domain reads DVKVTQSSRYLVKRTGEKVFLECVQDMDHENMFWYRQDPGLGLRLIYFSYDVKMKEKGDIPEGYSVSREKKERFSLILESASTNQTSMYLCATLGGGAGKKTQYFGPGTRLLVL.

The rearrangement links TRBV12-3 or TRBV12-4 to TRBJ1-1; possibly TRBD1 for D (5 bases). This CDR3 contains 13 residues. Deletions cut 7 bases from V and 2 bases from J, with 11 bases between. The CDR3 bases are TGTGCCAGCACCCAGGGTGCAAACACTGAAGCTTTCTTT. It specifies CASTQGANTEAFF.

The chain combines TRBV2 with TRBJ1-3, with TRBD1 identical over 8 bases. Losses at the gene ends were 11 bases for V and 3 bases for J; bases not matched to a gene: 6. CDR3 length: 13 residues. Per the germline V gene, CDR1 is SNHLY and CDR2 is FYNNEI. The DNA for the CDR3 is TGTGCCGGGGGGACAGGACTTGGAAACACCATATATTTT. Translating it yields CAGGTGLGNTIYF.

This clone was observed a handful of times. The chain couples TRBV2 to TRBJ2-5; tentatively, D is TRBD2 (6 bases). CDR1 and CDR2 from the germline V gene are SNHLY and FYNNEI. The CDR3 length is 15 residues. Trimming removed 5 bases from V and 4 bases from J, with 17 bases in between. CDR3 coding DNA: TGTGCCAGCAGTAATACCCTTACTAGCAGAGAGACCCAGTACTTC. It is translated as CASSNTLTSRETQYF.

This clone was detected only once. This chain joins TRBV27 and TRBJ2-3; no clear D. CDR3 length equals 10 residues. Germline-derived CDR1 and CDR2 are MNHEY and SMNVEV (reference sequence). V gave up 6 bases and J gave up 5 bases, with 3 bases separating them. CDR3 residues: CASSQDTQYF. CDR3 DNA: TGTGCCAGCAGCCAAGATACGCAGTATTTT.

This clone was detected once. This chain joins TRBV2 and TRBJ1-2; the D gene is possibly TRBD1 (5 bases). The germline V and J ends were trimmed by 9 bases and 8 bases, with 16 bases remaining between them. The CDR3 is 12 residues long. CDR1 and CDR2 from the germline V gene are SNHLY and FYNNEI. This CDR3 is CASSREVGGYTF. Written as DNA, the CDR3 is TGTGCCAGTTCCAGGGAGGTGGGAGGCTACACCTTC.

The chain recombines TRBV3-1 (or the pseudogene TRBV3-2) with TRBJ2-5; D is ambiguous. The V and J ends lost 1 base and 5 bases respectively, with 11 bases between them. The CDR3 totals 14 residues. Germline CDR1 and CDR2: LGHDT and YNNKEL (reference sequence). The DNA for the CDR3 is TGTGCCAGCAGCCAAGGACCGCAGAGGGAGACCCAGTACTTC. This encodes CASSQGPQRETQYF.

This CDR3 is CASSRISGTGSYEQYF. Written as DNA, the CDR3 is TGTGCCAGCAGCCGAATTTCCGGGACAGGGTCGTACGAGCAGTACTTC. The chain combines TRBV11-2 with TRBJ2-7, with TRBD1 identical over 9 bases. J was trimmed by 4 bases and V by 5 bases; bases with no gene match: 12. In germline, CDR1 is SGHAT, CDR2 FQNNGV. The CDR3 sequence is 16 residues long. The whole variable domain, filled in from reference TRBV11-2 and TRBJ2-7, reads EAGVAQSPRYKIIEKRQSVAFWCNPISGHATLYWYQQILGQGPKLLIQFQNNGVVDDSQLPKDRFSAERLKGVDSTLKIQPAKLEDSAVYLCASSRISGTGSYEQYFGPGTRLTVT.

V gene TRBV12-3 or TRBV12-4 combines with J gene TRBJ1-6; D ambiguous. This CDR3 contains 13 residues. Trimming removed 4 bases from V and 5 bases from J, with 6 bases in between. The CDR3 reads CASSSSDNSPLHF. Here the CDR3 DNA reads TGTGCCAGCAGTTCCAGTGATAATTCACCCCTCCACTTT.